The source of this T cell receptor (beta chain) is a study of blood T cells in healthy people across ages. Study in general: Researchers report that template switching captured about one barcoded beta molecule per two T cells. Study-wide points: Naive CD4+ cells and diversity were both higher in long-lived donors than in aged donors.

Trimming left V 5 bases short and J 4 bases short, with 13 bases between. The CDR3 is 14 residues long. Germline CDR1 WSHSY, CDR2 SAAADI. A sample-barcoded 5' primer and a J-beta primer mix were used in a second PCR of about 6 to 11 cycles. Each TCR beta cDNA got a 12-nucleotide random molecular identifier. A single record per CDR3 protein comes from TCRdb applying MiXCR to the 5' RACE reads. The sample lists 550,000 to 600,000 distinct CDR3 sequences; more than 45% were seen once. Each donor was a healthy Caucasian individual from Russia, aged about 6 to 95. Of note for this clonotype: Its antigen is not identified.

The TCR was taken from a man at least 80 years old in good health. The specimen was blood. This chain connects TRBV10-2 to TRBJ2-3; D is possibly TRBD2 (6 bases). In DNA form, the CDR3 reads TGCGCCAGCAGTCAGGGCGGGGCCGCAGATACGCAGTATTTT. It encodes CASSQGGAADTQYF.